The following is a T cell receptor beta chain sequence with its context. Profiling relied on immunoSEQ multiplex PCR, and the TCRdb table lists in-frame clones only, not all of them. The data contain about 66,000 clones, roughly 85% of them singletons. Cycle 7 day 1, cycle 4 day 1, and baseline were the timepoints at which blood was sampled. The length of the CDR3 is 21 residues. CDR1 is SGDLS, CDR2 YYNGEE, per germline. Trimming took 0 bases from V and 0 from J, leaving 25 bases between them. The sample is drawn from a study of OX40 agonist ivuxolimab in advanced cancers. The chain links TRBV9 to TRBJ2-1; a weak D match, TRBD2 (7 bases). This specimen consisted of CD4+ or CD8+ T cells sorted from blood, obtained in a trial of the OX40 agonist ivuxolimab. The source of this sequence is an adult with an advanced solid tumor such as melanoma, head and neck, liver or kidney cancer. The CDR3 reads CASSVEEGGLTGGSSYNEQFF. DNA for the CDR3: TGTGCCAGCAGCGTAGAGGAAGGGGGACTAACGGGAGGAAGCTCCTACAATGAGCAGTTCTTC.